These T cell receptor beta chains were read from a single sample in a study of cytomegalovirus exposure and HLA in healthy donors. Sequencing used immunoSEQ multiplex PCR; TCRdb keeps in-frame clones, though not all of them. The sample includes 110,000 or so clones, around 82% of them seen just once. The sample consisted of PBMCs. Every receptor here comes from a woman aged 30 to 39 in good health and CMV-seropositive. CDR3s include the opening cysteine and the closing phenylalanine or tryptophan. D genes are given only for firm matches. Clone size, where shown, is once, few, many, or a class for clones that have expanded.

few	14	TRBD2	TRBJ2-1	TRBV9	TGTGCCAGCAGCGTAGGGGGAGGGACGAATGAGCAGTTCTTC	CASSVGGGTNEQFF
-	15	-	TRBJ2-7	TRBV11-2	TGTGCCAGCACCCCCGTGGCTAGCCCTGTCTACGAGCAGTACTTC	CASTPVASPVYEQYF
-	16	-	TRBJ1-1	TRBV14	TGTGCCAGCAGAGGAGGCGGGGGTTGGAGGAGCACTGAAGCTTTCTTT	CASRGGGGWRSTEAFF
-	16	-	TRBJ1-2	TRBV7-9	TGTGCCAGCAGCTCACCCGCCAATTCGGACAGCTATGGCTACACCTTC	CASSSPANSDSYGYTF
-	14	-	TRBJ2-5	TRBV4-1	TGCGCCAGCAGCCAAGGGCCTAGTGAAGAGACCCAGTACTTC	CASSQGPSEETQYF
-	13	-	TRBJ1-2	TRBV5-1	TGCGCCAGCAGAGCCAGGGCAAACTATGGCTACACCTTC	CASRARANYGYTF
once	17	TRBD1	TRBJ1-2	TRBV12-5	TGTGCTAGTGGTTTGGGACCCGGGACAGGGGCGAACTATGGCTACACCTTC	CASGLGPGTGANYGYTF
-	13	-	TRBJ1-2	TRBV28	TGTGCCAGCAGTTTCGCCAGGGGCGATGGCTACACCTTC	CASSFARGDGYTF
-	14	TRBD1	TRBJ1-5	TRBV7-9	TGTGCCAGCAGCTTGGGACAGGGGAACCAGCCCCAGCATTTT	CASSLGQGNQPQHF
once	11	-	TRBJ1-1	TRBV20-1	TGCAGTGCTAGAAATCCGGCTGAAGCTTTCTTT	CSARNPAEAFF
-	14	TRBD1	TRBJ1-2	TRBV5-1	TGCGCCAGCAGCCGTGGGACAGGGAATTATGGCTACACCTTC	CASSRGTGNYGYTF
-	15	-	TRBJ1-4	TRBV7-3	TGTGCCAGCAGCTCGACGGGGGCAACTAATGAAAAACTGTTTTTT	CASSSTGATNEKLFF
-	16	TRBD2	TRBJ2-5	TRBV7-9	TGTGCCAGCAGCTTAGGACTAGCGGGGGACGGGGAGACCCAGTACTTC	CASSLGLAGDGETQYF
once	15	-	TRBJ2-1	TRBV11-2	TGTGCCAGCAGCTCCCTGGGGAGCGCCTACAATGAGCAGTTCTTC	CASSSLGSAYNEQFF
-	14	-	TRBJ2-7	TRBV11-2	TGTGCCAGCAGCTTAAGACAGGCTAACTACGAGCAGTACTTC	CASSLRQANYEQYF
-	14	-	TRBJ2-7	TRBV7-2	TGTGCCAGCAGCTTAGCGCGACAGAGCTACGAGCAGTACTTC	CASSLARQSYEQYF
few	15	TRBD1	TRBJ2-3	TRBV5-1	TGCGCCAGCAGGCACTCGACAGGGGGCACAGATACGCAGTATTTT	CASRHSTGGTDTQYF
once	14	-	TRBJ1-1	TRBV7-9	TGTGCCAGCAGCTTAGGCGGGGAGAACACTGAAGCTTTCTTT	CASSLGGENTEAFF
-	16	-	TRBJ2-3	TRBV6-5	TGTGCCAGCAGTTACTCCACGGGACTCCGCACAGATACGCAGTATTTT	CASSYSTGLRTDTQYF
-	14	TRBD2	TRBJ2-7	TRBV25-1	TGTGCCAGCGAAAACCGGGGGGTGAACAACGAGCAGTACTTC	CASENRGVNNEQYF
-	14	TRBD1	TRBJ1-4	TRBV4-1	TGCGCCAGCAGCCAAGTCCGGACAGGTCAAAAACTGTTTTTT	CASSQVRTGQKLFF
-	17	TRBD1	TRBJ1-3	TRBV5-5	TGTGCCAGCAGCGCTTTCGCGGGGACAGTCTCTGGAAACACCATATATTTT	CASSAFAGTVSGNTIYF
-	13	-	TRBJ1-5	TRBV6-5	TGTGCCAGCAGTTCCCGGGAATATCAGCCCCAGCATTTT	CASSSREYQPQHF
-	14	TRBD1	TRBJ1-1	TRBV7-9	TGTGCCAGCAGCTTTCGGACAGGGAACACTGAAGCTTTCTTT	CASSFRTGNTEAFF
-	15	TRBD1	TRBJ1-1	TRBV7-3	TGTGCCAGCAGCTTCCAAACCGGGACAGACACTGAAGCTTTCTTT	CASSFQTGTDTEAFF
-	13	-	TRBJ1-5	TRBV7-9	TGTGCCAGCAGCCCTGCAGGCAATCAGCCCCAGCATTTT	CASSPAGNQPQHF
-	15	-	TRBJ2-4	TRBV4-2	TGTGCCAGCAGCCAAGATAGGCTAGGGGGAAACATTCAGTACTTC	CASSQDRLGGNIQYF
once	14	TRBD1	TRBJ1-2	TRBV5-1	TGCGCCAGCAGCCGAGACAGGGGGTCCTATGGCTACACCTTC	CASSRDRGSYGYTF
-	13	TRBD1	TRBJ2-7	TRBV5-1	TGCGCCAGCAGCACCGGGACAGGGAACGAGCAGTACTTC	CASSTGTGNEQYF
-	13	-	TRBJ2-7	TRBV19	TGTGCCAGTAGCGGGACAAGAGGCTACGAGCAGTACTTC	CASSGTRGYEQYF
-	14	-	TRBJ2-7	TRBV7-9	TGTGCCAGCAGCTTAGTTGCTAGCGCCTACGAGCAGTACTTC	CASSLVASAYEQYF
-	16	-	TRBJ1-2	TRBV7-8	TGTGCCAGCAGCTTAGGTCAGGCGACAGCTAACTATGGCTACACCTTC	CASSLGQATANYGYTF
-	16	TRBD2	TRBJ2-3	TRBV30	TGTGCCTGGAGTGTCTCTAGCGGGCCCGGGGCAGATACGCAGTATTTT	CAWSVSSGPGADTQYF
-	16	-	TRBJ1-4	TRBV4-1	TGCGCCAGCAGCCAAGGTTTACCCAGGACTAATGAAAAACTGTTTTTT	CASSQGLPRTNEKLFF
once	15	-	TRBJ1-6	TRBV9	TGTGCCAGCAGCGTAAGGGATCTAGGGGATTCACCCCTCCACTTT	CASSVRDLGDSPLHF
once	15	-	TRBJ2-1	TRBV4-1	TGCGCCAGCAGCCAAGGGGGACTCTCCTACAATGAGCAGTTCTTC	CASSQGGLSYNEQFF
-	16	TRBD1	TRBJ2-7	TRBV13	TGTGCCAGCAGCTTAAGGAGTTCGGGACAGGGCGACGAGCAGTACTTC	CASSLRSSGQGDEQYF
-	13	-	TRBJ1-1	TRBV7-3	TGTGCCAGCAGCTCCATGTTGAACACTGAAGCTTTCTTT	CASSSMLNTEAFF
-	14	-	TRBJ2-3	TRBV6-5	TGTGCCAGCAGCGGCGGAGGGCATAAAGATACGCAGTATTTT	CASSGGGHKDTQYF
-	11	-	TRBJ2-7	TRBV29-1	TGCAGCGTTTTCTCAGACTACGAGCAGTACTTC	CSVFSDYEQYF
-	14	TRBD1	TRBJ1-1	TRBV7-9	TGTGCCAGCAGCTGGGGACAGGAGAACACTGAAGCTTTCTTT	CASSWGQENTEAFF
-	15	-	TRBJ1-2	TRBV7-8	TGTGCCAGCAGCCAAGCCGGATCCGGGAACTATGGCTACACCTTC	CASSQAGSGNYGYTF
-	10	-	TRBJ1-2	TRBV6-5	TGTGCCACTCGGAGGAATGGCTACACCTTC	CATRRNGYTF
-	13	-	TRBJ2-3	TRBV2	TGTGCCAGCAGTGGGCAGGGCAAAGATACGCAGTATTTT	CASSGQGKDTQYF
-	14	-	TRBJ1-6	TRBV27	TGTGCCAGCGGATCATCCCGGGAAGGCTCACCCCTCCACTTT	CASGSSREGSPLHF
-	13	TRBD2	TRBJ2-1	TRBV10-3	TGTGCCTCCCAACTAGCGGGGACCAATGAGCAGTTCTTC	CASQLAGTNEQFF
-	14	TRBD1	TRBJ2-2	TRBV6-4	TGTGCCAGCAGTGAGGGACAGGATTCCGGGGAGCTGTTTTTT	CASSEGQDSGELFF
-	17	TRBD2	TRBJ2-3	TRBV14	TGTGCCAGCAGCCTCTTGCCGACTAGCGGGGGCACAGATACGCAGTATTTT	CASSLLPTSGGTDTQYF